This TCR beta chain is drawn from a study of identical twins. The ends were cut back, 6 bases at V and 0 bases at J, with 12 bases in the middle. The CDR3 contains 14 residues. The germline V gene has CDR1 SGHTA and CDR2 FQGNSA. As concerns this clonotype: What it binds is unknown.

TCRdb processed the 5' RACE reads anew with MiXCR; each CDR3 protein has one entry. The sample records about 480,000 distinct CDR3 sequences, 14% being singletons. Study-level findings and limits: Twin pairs' shared out-of-frame alpha sequences were enriched in low generation probability. Beta out-of-frame sequences showed weaker excess sharing between twins. The abundant beta clonotypes from cord blood had fewer insertions, and memory repertoires had none of this.

The same sample was also studied in work on yellow fever vaccine responses in identical twins. Per that study: Among the twins, the vaccine T cell response reportedly seemed partly convergent and partly personalized.

This sequence joins TRBV7-2 and TRBJ2-7, with D perhaps TRBD1 (5 bases). The TCR sequence derives from a woman aged 18-29 years in good health. Sequencing was carried out using CD4+ T cells sorted from blood. The DNA for the CDR3 is TGTGCCAGCAGACTAACAGGCACCTCCTACGAGCAGTACTTC. This translates into CASRLTGTSYEQYF.